A selection of T cell receptor beta chains follows, all from one sample in a study of cytomegalovirus exposure and HLA in healthy donors. Only in-frame clones appear in the TCRdb table, and some are missing; sequencing was by immunoSEQ multiplex PCR. The table shows about 130,000 clones, with 94% occurring only once. The specimen sequenced was PBMCs. These receptors originate from a man between 18 and 29 years old in good health and CMV-seropositive. Both conserved end residues are part of each CDR3. Some rows mark clone size as missing; the rest say once, few, many or name a class of expanded clone.

CDR3 protein	V gene	J gene	clone size
CASSALPDRVLGSYEQYF	TRBV28	TRBJ2-7	NA
CASSLRQGLYNEQFF	TRBV7-6	TRBJ2-1	NA
CSVEERVGRAGGYTF	TRBV29-1	TRBJ1-2	NA
CASSPWTSGTDTQYF	TRBV9	TRBJ2-3	NA
CASSVGASGRAGETQYF	TRBV9	TRBJ2-5	NA
CASSVGGTGGTGEKLFF	TRBV9	TRBJ1-4	NA
CASSPGGARGFEQYF	TRBV4-2	TRBJ2-7	NA
CASSPNRTRGGFDYEQYF	TRBV9	TRBJ2-7	NA
CASSSPGGGYTF	TRBV28	TRBJ1-2	NA
CASSDIGTSTGELFF	TRBV10-2	TRBJ2-2	NA
CASSFSTGSTEAFF	TRBV28	TRBJ1-1	NA
CASSSNRSYGGNTIYF	TRBV5-1	TRBJ1-3	NA
CASRSLTGAHEKLFF	TRBV28	TRBJ1-4	once
CASSVGLAGGPGDNEQFF	TRBV9	TRBJ2-1	NA
CAWDLGQGGQYF	TRBV30	TRBJ2-7	NA
CSVGGVGDEQYF	TRBV29-1	TRBJ2-7	NA
CASSYRWGAFGGYTF	TRBV27	TRBJ1-2	NA
CASSPPAGQSGDTQYF	TRBV18	TRBJ2-3	NA
CASSSQGGNTEAFF	TRBV7-9	TRBJ1-1	NA
CSVTPGQGYGYTF	TRBV29-1	TRBJ1-2	NA
CASSQAGGSSYNEQFF	TRBV4-2	TRBJ2-1	once
CASSFHLTGVPWGYTF	TRBV9	TRBJ1-2	NA
CASSPTMTSGRAGETQYF	TRBV18	TRBJ2-5	NA
CASSFGDSYNEQFF	TRBV11-2	TRBJ2-1	NA
CASSDMMRTGSYEQYF	TRBV10-2	TRBJ2-7	few
CASSRPGDTEAFF	TRBV5-4	TRBJ1-1	NA
CASSFREGYEQYF	TRBV28	TRBJ2-7	NA
CASSERLAVTTDTQYF	TRBV5-6	TRBJ2-3	NA
CAWAGALGNTIYF	TRBV30	TRBJ1-3	NA
CASSLRAGTSYEQYF	TRBV11-2	TRBJ2-7	NA
CASSLGTVSSGANVLTF	TRBV7-6	TRBJ2-6	NA
CASSSRRLAQGGELFF	TRBV7-2	TRBJ2-2	NA
CSVLGVGDSRAYEQYF	TRBV29-1	TRBJ2-7	NA
CASTYSGAGSSYEQYF	TRBV28	TRBJ2-7	NA
CASSLGGTQIGNTIYF	TRBV5-1	TRBJ1-3	NA
CASSLTSTDTQYF	TRBV5-1	TRBJ2-3	once
CASSLTGVQETQYF	TRBV4-1	TRBJ2-5	NA
CASSGGQGNEQFF	TRBV6-6	TRBJ2-1	once
CASRAGTGTNSPLHF	TRBV5-6	TRBJ1-6	NA
CASSLGPGGGRETQYF	TRBV7-9	TRBJ2-5	NA
CAIQRDSYEQYF	TRBV10-3	TRBJ2-7	NA
CAWSVLSSGYTF	TRBV30	TRBJ1-2	NA
CASSSDTVAKNIQYF	TRBV7-9	TRBJ2-4	few
CASRPRGGGVPQHF	TRBV2	TRBJ1-5	NA
CASSAETGRNQPQHF	TRBV2	TRBJ1-5	NA
CASSSRLGQGFFYGYTF	TRBV5-6	TRBJ1-2	NA
CASSAQGISEAFF	TRBV5-6	TRBJ1-1	NA
CASSSGLAGVETQYF	TRBV7-2	TRBJ2-5	NA
CSVASGRNGELFF	TRBV29-1	TRBJ2-2	NA
CASSLNFGVGSYNEQFF	TRBV5-6	TRBJ2-1	NA
CASRGPNSGNTIYF	TRBV5-1	TRBJ1-3	NA
CASSWTSGRVGSTDTQYF	TRBV2	TRBJ2-3	NA
CASSTQGQALYGYTF	TRBV6-5	TRBJ1-2	NA
CASSLELMDWSGYNEQFF	TRBV28	TRBJ2-1	NA